This record concerns one TCR beta chain sequence. This specimen belongs to a study of CD8+ T cells in alopecia areata. V gave up 5 bases and J gave up 10 bases, with 14 bases separating them. The CDR3 loop spans 13 amino acids. CDR1 and CDR2 from the germline V gene are MNHEY and SVGAGI. Indicated treatment: oral pan-JAK inhibitor, 5-10 mg twice daily. Researchers gathered lesional scalp punch biopsies and peripheral blood from patients with alopecia areata. As the sequencing template, cDNA was produced by extracting RNA and reverse transcribing it. Assay: immunoSEQ multiplex PCR; the TCRdb copy retains only in-frame clones and omits some. Found here are fewer than 250,000 clones, 40% to 55% of them singletons; the top ten hold about 2.6%.

The sequencing used CD4+ T cells sorted from blood, collected at approximately week 37, from a patient treated with tofacitinib. The source of this sequence is a human donor with alopecia areata. The chain combines TRBV6-5 with TRBJ1-4; D is uncertain. CDR3 coding DNA: TGTGCCAGCAGTCCCCCGTCCCTAGCAAAACTGTTTTTT. Its translation: CASSPPSLAKLFF.